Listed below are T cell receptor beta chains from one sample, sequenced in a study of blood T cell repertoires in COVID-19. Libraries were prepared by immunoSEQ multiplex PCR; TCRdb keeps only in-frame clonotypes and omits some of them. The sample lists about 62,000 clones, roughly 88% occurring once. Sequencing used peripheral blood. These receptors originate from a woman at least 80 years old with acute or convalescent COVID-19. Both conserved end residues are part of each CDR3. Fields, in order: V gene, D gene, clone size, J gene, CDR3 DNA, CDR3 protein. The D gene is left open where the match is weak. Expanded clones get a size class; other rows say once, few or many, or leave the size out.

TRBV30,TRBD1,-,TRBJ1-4,TGTGCCCGGAGTTCAGGGGGCGGTGAAAAACTGTTTTTT,CARSSGGGEKLFF
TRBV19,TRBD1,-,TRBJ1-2,TGTGCCAGTAGTACCACAAGCCTGGGACAGGGGGCGCCGGGCTATGGCTACACCTTC,CASSTTSLGQGAPGYGYTF
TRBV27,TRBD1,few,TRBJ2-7,TGTGCCAGCAGTTTCAATTCCGGGACAGTCCCTTCGAAGCAGTACTTC,CASSFNSGTVPSKQYF
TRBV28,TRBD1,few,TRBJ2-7,TGTGCCAGCATCCGTACAGGGGGTTCCTACGAGCAGTACTTC,CASIRTGGSYEQYF
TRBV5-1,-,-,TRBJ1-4,TGCGCCAGCAGCTTGAGGGGTGTTGGTGAAAAACTGTTTTTT,CASSLRGVGEKLFF
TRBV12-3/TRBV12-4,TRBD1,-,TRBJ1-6,TGTGCCAGTTCCGGGACAGGGTCTTCACCCCTCCACTTT,CASSGTGSSPLHF
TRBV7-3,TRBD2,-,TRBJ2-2,TGTGCCAGCAGCCCCTCTAGCGGGAGCGGGGAGCTGTTTTTT,CASSPSSGSGELFF
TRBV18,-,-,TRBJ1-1,TGTGCCAGCTCAACCGAGCAAAACACTGAAGCTTTCTTT,CASSTEQNTEAFF
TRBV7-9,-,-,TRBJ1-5,TGTGCCAGCAGCTCGTCGATAGCCTCGGGCAATCAGCCCCAGCATTTT,CASSSSIASGNQPQHF
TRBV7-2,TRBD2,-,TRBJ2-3,TGTGCCAGCAGCTTAGCGGGACTAGCGGGAGTAAACGTAGATACGCAGTATTTT,CASSLAGLAGVNVDTQYF
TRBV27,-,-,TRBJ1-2,TGTGCCAGCAGTTTTGTGGGGAGCTATGGCTACACCTTC,CASSFVGSYGYTF
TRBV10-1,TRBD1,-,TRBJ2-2,TGCGCCAGCAGTGATCGGACAGGGGTACACACCGGGGAGCTGTTTTTT,CASSDRTGVHTGELFF
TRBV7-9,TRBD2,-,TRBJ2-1,TGTGCCAGCAGCTCCATTTCTAGCGGACACAATGAGCAGTTCTTC,CASSSISSGHNEQFF
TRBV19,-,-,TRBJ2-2,TGTGCCAGTAGTATGGAACAGATCCGCGGGGCCGGGGAGCTGTTTTTT,CASSMEQIRGAGELFF
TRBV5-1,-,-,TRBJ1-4,TGCGCCAGCAGAGGAGGGATCACTAATGAAAAACTGTTTTTT,CASRGGITNEKLFF
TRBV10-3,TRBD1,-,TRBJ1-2,TGTGCCATCAGTGATGCGGACAGGTATGGCTACACCTTC,CAISDADRYGYTF
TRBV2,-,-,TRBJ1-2,TGTGCCAGCAGTGAAGGGGTAGGGGTCGGCTATGGCTACACCTTC,CASSEGVGVGYGYTF
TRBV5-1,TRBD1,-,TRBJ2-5,TGCGCCAGCAGCTTACAGGGACAGCAAGAGACCCAGTACTTC,CASSLQGQQETQYF
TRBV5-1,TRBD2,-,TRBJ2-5,TGCGCCAGCAGCCGAACTCTAGCGGGAGGAGTGGAGACCCAGTACTTC,CASSRTLAGGVETQYF
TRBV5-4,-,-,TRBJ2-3,TGTGCCAGCAGCTTGGAAGGACAGTCAGATACGCAGTATTTT,CASSLEGQSDTQYF
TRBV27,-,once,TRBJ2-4,TGTGCCAGCAGTACCTCAGACAGAGGAATTGCCAAAAACATTCAGTACTTC,CASSTSDRGIAKNIQYF
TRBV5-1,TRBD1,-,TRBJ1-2,TGCGCCAGCAGCTTCCAACAGGGGGCAGCCTATGGCTACACCTTC,CASSFQQGAAYGYTF
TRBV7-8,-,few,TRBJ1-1,TGTGCCAGCGGCAAAATGACGTCGGAGGCCCCTGAGGCTTTCTTT,CASGKMTSEAPEAFF
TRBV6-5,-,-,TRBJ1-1,TGTGCCAGCAGCACCGAGTTGAACACTGAAGCTTTCTTT,CASSTELNTEAFF
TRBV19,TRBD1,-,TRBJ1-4,TGTGCCAGTAGTGGGACAGTAGCTGCAACTAATGAAAAACTGTTTTTT,CASSGTVAATNEKLFF
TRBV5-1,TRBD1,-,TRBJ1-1,TGCGCCAGCAAAATAACGACAGGGTTGGTGAACACTGAAGCTTTCTTT,CASKITTGLVNTEAFF
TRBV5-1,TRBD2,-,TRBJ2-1,TGCGCCAGCAGCTTGGTTCCAGCGGGGGTCTACAATGAGCAGTTCTTC,CASSLVPAGVYNEQFF
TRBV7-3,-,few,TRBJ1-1,TGTGCCAGCAGCTTATTAGGGGTAACTGAAGCTTTCTTT,CASSLLGVTEAFF
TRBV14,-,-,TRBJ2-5,TGTGCCAGCAGCCAAGGAGTACGGGAGACCCAGTACTTC,CASSQGVRETQYF
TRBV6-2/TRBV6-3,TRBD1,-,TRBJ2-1,TGTGCCAGCAGTAGAAGACAGGGGGTCTACAATGAGCAGTTCTTC,CASSRRQGVYNEQFF
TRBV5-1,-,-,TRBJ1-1,TGCGCCAGCAGCCGCCGAGGGGAGGTTGGCACTGAAGCTTTCTTT,CASSRRGEVGTEAFF
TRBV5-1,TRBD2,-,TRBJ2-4,TGCGCCAGCAGCTTGGGACTAGCGGGAGGAGACATTCAGTACTTC,CASSLGLAGGDIQYF
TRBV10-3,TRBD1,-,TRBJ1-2,TGTGCCATCCAAACAGGGGAACACTATGGCTACACCTTC,CAIQTGEHYGYTF
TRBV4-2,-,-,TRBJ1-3,TGTGCCAGCAGCCAAGCTGGGGGGGTTTCTGGAAACACCATATATTTT,CASSQAGGVSGNTIYF
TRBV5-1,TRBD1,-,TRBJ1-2,TGCGCCAGCAGCTTGGGGGCAGGGGGCGGCTATGGCTACACCTTC,CASSLGAGGGYGYTF
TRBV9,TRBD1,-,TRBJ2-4,TGTGCCAGCAGCCGCTCCGGGACAGGGGGCGTCGGGTCCAAAAACATTCAGTACTTC,CASSRSGTGGVGSKNIQYF
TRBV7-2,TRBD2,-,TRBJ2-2,TGTGCCAGCAGCTCGGCGGGGGGGCCCGGGGAGCTGTTTTTT,CASSSAGGPGELFF
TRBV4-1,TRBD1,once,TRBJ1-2,TGCGCCAGCAGCCCGCAGACAGGGACGGCAGCTAACTATGGCTACACCTTC,CASSPQTGTAANYGYTF
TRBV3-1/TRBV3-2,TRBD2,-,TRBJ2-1,TGTGCCAGCAGCTCCCTAGCGGGAGGGGTTGAGCAGTTCTTC,CASSSLAGGVEQFF
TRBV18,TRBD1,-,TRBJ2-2,TGTGCCAGCTCGCCCGATACAGGGGCTAACACCGGGGAGCTGTTTTTT,CASSPDTGANTGELFF
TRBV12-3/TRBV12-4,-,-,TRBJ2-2,TGTGCCAGCAGATTCCAGAACACCGGGGAGCTGTTTTTT,CASRFQNTGELFF
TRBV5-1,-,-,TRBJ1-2,TGCGCCAGCAGCTTTCAGGGGAATGGCTACACCTTC,CASSFQGNGYTF
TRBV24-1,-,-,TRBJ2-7,TGTGCCACCTCTGGGGGGGCGTATCACGAGCAGTACTTC,CATSGGAYHEQYF
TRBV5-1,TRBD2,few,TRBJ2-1,TGCGCCAGCAGGCCCGGGACTAGCGGATACAATGAGCAGTTCTTC,CASRPGTSGYNEQFF
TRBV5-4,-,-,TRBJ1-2,TGTGCCAGCACCAATCCCGGACTGAATCGATATGGCTACACCTTC,CASTNPGLNRYGYTF
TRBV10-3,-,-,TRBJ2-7,TGTGCCATCTCTAGAGAGGGAGGGGGGTACGAGCAGTACTTC,CAISREGGGYEQYF